The 18 T cell receptor beta chains below were found in one sample sequenced in a study of cytomegalovirus exposure and HLA in healthy donors. Sequencing was performed with immunoSEQ multiplex PCR; in TCRdb, only in-frame clones are kept and a portion is missing. The table shows approximately 220,000 clones, with around nine tenths occurring only once. Sequenced material: PBMCs. The origin of the receptors is a woman under 30 in good health and CMV-seronegative.

The V call is TRBV9, the J call TRBJ2-1, with D maybe TRBD2 (6 bases). Germline V lookup: CDR1 SGDLS, CDR2 YYNGEE. The CDR3 length is 21 residues. Deletions cut 3 bases from V and 2 bases from J, with 30 bases between. For the CDR3, the DNA is TGTGCCAGCAGCGACGAGAAGGCGGGAAAAGCCACGAGGGGCCCCTACAATGAGCAGTTCTTC. Encoded protein: CASSDEKAGKATRGPYNEQFF.

The chain uses TRBV7-8 and TRBJ1-5; no clear D gene. Deletions cut 0 bases from V and 6 bases from J, with 12 bases between. Germline values: CDR1 SGHVS, CDR2 FQNEAQ. The CDR3 loop spans 15 amino acids. For the CDR3, the DNA is TGTGCCAGCAGCTTAGCGCTTGGGGAGGCTCAGCCCCAGCATTTT. It codes for CASSLALGEAQPQHF. Drawing the rest from reference TRBV7-8 and TRBJ1-5, the complete variable domain is GAGVSQSPRYKVAKRGQDVALRCDPISGHVSLFWYQQALGQGPEFLTYFQNEAQLDKSGLPSDRFFAERPEGSVSTLKIQRTQQEDSAVYLCASSLALGEAQPQHFGDGTRLSIL.

This clone was seen more than once but under ten times. This chain links TRBV30 with TRBJ1-5; no reliable D call. Germline V gives CDR1 GTSNPN, CDR2 SVGIG (reference sequence). The CDR3 contains 13 residues. Deletions cut 3 bases from V and 5 bases from J, with 11 bases between. CDR3 DNA sequence: TGTGCCTGGAGGGCGACACTTGATCAGCCCCAGCATTTT. It yields the protein CAWRATLDQPQHF.

The J gene is TRBJ2-1, the V gene TRBV7-3, with 13 bases fitting TRBD2. Germline V lookup: CDR1 SGHTA, CDR2 FQGTGA. The CDR3 is made up of 15 amino acids. Trimming removed 2 bases from V and 6 bases from J; junction bases left unmatched: 1. The CDR3 nucleotides read TGTGCCAGCAGCTTAGGACTAGCGGGAGTCAATGAGCAGTTCTTC. Encoded protein: CASSLGLAGVNEQFF.

The V call is TRBV28, the J call TRBJ2-5; a weak D match, TRBD2 (5 bases). There are 12 residues in the CDR3. Between the trimmed V and J ends, which lost 2 bases and 5 bases, there was a span of 6 bases. Germline CDR1 and CDR2: MDHEN and SYDVKM. CDR3 in amino acids: CASSLRRETQYF. The CDR3 nucleotides are TGTGCCAGCAGTTTAAGGAGGGAGACCCAGTACTTC. Drawing the rest from reference TRBV28 and TRBJ2-5, the complete variable domain is DVKVTQSSRYLVKRTGEKVFLECVQDMDHENMFWYRQDPGLGLRLIYFSYDVKMKEKGDIPEGYSVSREKKERFSLILESASTNQTSMYLCASSLRRETQYFGPGTRLLVL.

J is TRBJ2-1 and V is TRBV6-5; TRBD2 matches at 7 bases. CDR3 length equals 13 residues. From germline, CDR1 is MNHEY and CDR2 SVGAGI. V gave up 6 bases and J gave up 8 bases; unmatched junction bases: 7. DNA for the CDR3: TGTGCCAGCAGGAAGCGGGAAAGGCATGAGCAGTTCTTC. As protein: CASRKRERHEQFF.

This chain connects TRBV11-2 to TRBJ2-7; the D gene is possibly TRBD1 (6 bases). This CDR3 has 14 amino acids. Germline loops: CDR1 SGHAT, CDR2 FQNNGV. The V and J ends lost 7 bases and 2 bases respectively, with 15 bases between them. The DNA of the CDR3 is TGTGCCAGCACCGGACAGCTCTTCCCCTACGAGCAGTACTTC. It encodes CASTGQLFPYEQYF.

The chain links TRBV4-1 to TRBJ2-1; 9 positions agree with TRBD1. J lost 5 bases, V lost 2 bases, and 13 bases had no gene match. This CDR3 contains 18 residues. Germline CDR1 is MGHRA and CDR2 is YSYEKL. CDR3 DNA sequence: TGCGCCAGCAGCCAATGTATAATTGGGACAGGGAGAGACAATGAGCAGTTCTTC. Protein product: CASSQCIIGTGRDNEQFF.

This chain uses TRBV6-6 with TRBJ1-6; D is possibly TRBD1 (6 bases). Trimming took off 6 bases at V and 9 bases at J, with 18 bases between the two ends. Germline V gene sequence: CDR1 MNHNY, CDR2 SVGAGI (reference sequence). The CDR3 extends over 15 amino acids. Written as DNA, the CDR3 is TGTGCCAGCAGGCCTACACAGGGAATAGGTTCACCCCTCCACTTT. It is translated as CASRPTQGIGSPLHF.

This chain links TRBV6-1 with TRBJ1-1, with D perhaps matching TRBD1 (5 bases). The CDR3 is made up of 17 amino acids. Between the trimmed V and J ends, which lost 4 bases and 1 base, there was a span of 19 bases. In germline, CDR1 is MNHNS, CDR2 SASEGT. The CDR3 DNA follows: TGTGCCAGCAGTGGTCGTCAGGGACTCTTTTCGAACACTGAAGCTTTCTTT. Its translation is CASSGRQGLFSNTEAFF.

J is TRBJ1-2 and V is TRBV19; TRBD1 agrees at 9 bases. Looked up from germline, CDR1 is LNHDA and CDR2 is SQIVND (reference sequence). J was trimmed by 4 bases and V by 3 bases; bases with no gene match: 0. The CDR3 has 13 residues. In DNA, the CDR3 is TGTGCCAGTAGTATGGGACAGGGCTATGGCTACACCTTC. Protein sequence: CASSMGQGYGYTF.

The chain links TRBV6-1 to TRBJ2-7; 9 nucleotides agree with TRBD1. Trimming removed 3 bases from V and 6 bases from J; junction bases left unmatched: 6. Germline lookup yields CDR1 MNHNS and CDR2 SASEGT. The length of the CDR3 is 14 residues. CDR3 amino acids: CASSEVRTGAEQYF. CDR3 in DNA: TGTGCCAGCAGTGAGGTTCGGACAGGGGCCGAGCAGTACTTC.

The rearrangement links TRBV6-1 to TRBJ2-5, with D tentatively TRBD1 (6 bases). The length of the CDR3 is 14 residues. Trimming stripped 4 bases from V and 7 bases from J, with 16 bases between. CDR1 MNHNS and CDR2 SASEGT come from the germline V gene. The CDR3 here is CASSGGPQDGTQYF. The CDR3 region has the DNA TGTGCCAGCAGTGGGGGGCCGCAGGATGGGACCCAGTACTTC.

The chain has TRBV10-3 and TRBJ2-7, with 9 bases lining up with TRBD1. The germline V gene encodes CDR1 ENHRY and CDR2 SYGVKD. Trimming took 6 bases from V and 5 from J; bases not matched to a gene: 11. The CDR3 has 15 residues. CDR3 nucleotide sequence: TGTGCCATCAGCGATCCCGGGACAGGGTTCGACGAGCAGTACTTC. Its protein is CAISDPGTGFDEQYF.

This clone was recorded once. The chain uses TRBV18 and TRBJ1-2; 8 nucleotides line up with TRBD1. The V gene end was trimmed by 6 bases and the J gene end by 8 bases; junction bases not matched to a gene: 8. Germline assignment: CDR1 KGHSH and CDR2 LQKENI. The CDR3 length is 13 residues. The CDR3 nucleotides read TGTGCCAGCTCCCCGACAGGGGAAGGCGGCTACACCTTC. Translation: CASSPTGEGGYTF. The full variable domain, rest sourced from reference TRBV18 and TRBJ1-2, is NAGVMQNPRHLVRRRGQEARLRCSPMKGHSHVYWYRQLPEEGLKFMVYLQKENIIDESGMPKERFSAEFPKEGPSILRIQQVVRGDSAAYFCASSPTGEGGYTFGSGTRLTVV.

V is TRBV30 and J is TRBJ2-5; 10 bases match TRBD2. V lost 4 bases and J lost 7; bases outside the gene matches: 9. The length of the CDR3 is 14 residues. Germline CDR1 reads GTSNPN; CDR2 reads SVGIG (reference sequence). CDR3 protein: CAWKPGLALGTQYF. DNA of the CDR3: TGTGCCTGGAAGCCGGGACTAGCGTTGGGGACCCAGTACTTC. Using reference TRBV30 and TRBJ2-5 for the parts outside the CDR3, the full variable domain is SQTIHQWPATLVQPVGSPLSLECTVEGTSNPNLYWYRQAAGRGLQLLFYSVGIGQISSEVPQNLSASRPQDRQFILSSKKLLLSDSGFYLCAWKPGLALGTQYFGPGTRLLVL.

The V call is TRBV25-1, the J call TRBJ2-7; 7 positions agree with TRBD1. V lost 6 bases, J lost 0 bases, and 11 bases stayed unmatched. The CDR3 extends over 16 amino acids. Germline CDR1 reads MGHDK; CDR2 reads SYGVNS. The CDR3 DNA sequence: TGTGCCAGCAGCAGCCTCGACAGGGTCTCCTCCTACGAGCAGTACTTC. This translates into CASSSLDRVSSYEQYF.

The genes are TRBV2 and TRBJ2-5; D uncertain. The ends were cut back, 1 base at V and 12 bases at J, with 15 bases in the middle. The CDR3 loop spans 13 amino acids. Germline CDR1 reads SNHLY; CDR2 reads FYNNEI. The CDR3 region has the DNA TGTGCCAGCAGTGAAGGGGCAGCCACTCTGGAGTACTTC. Protein: CASSEGAATLEYF. Together with reference TRBV2 and TRBJ2-5, the CDR3 gives the full variable domain: EPEVTQTPSHQVTQMGQEVILRCVPISNHLYFYWYRQILGQKVEFLVSFYNNEISEKSEIFDDQFSVERPDGSNFTLKIRSTKLEDSAMYFCASSEGAATLEYFGPGTRLLVL.